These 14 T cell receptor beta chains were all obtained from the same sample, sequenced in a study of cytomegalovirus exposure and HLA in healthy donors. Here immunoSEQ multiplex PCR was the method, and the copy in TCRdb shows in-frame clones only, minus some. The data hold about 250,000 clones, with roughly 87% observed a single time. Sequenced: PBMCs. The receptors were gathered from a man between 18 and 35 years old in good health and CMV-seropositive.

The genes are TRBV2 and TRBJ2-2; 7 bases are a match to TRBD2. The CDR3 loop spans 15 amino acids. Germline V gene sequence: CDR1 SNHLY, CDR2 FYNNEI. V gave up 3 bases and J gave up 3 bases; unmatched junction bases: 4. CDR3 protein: CASSETGGHTGELFF. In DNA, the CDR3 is TGTGCCAGCAGTGAGACGGGAGGCCACACCGGGGAGCTGTTTTTT.

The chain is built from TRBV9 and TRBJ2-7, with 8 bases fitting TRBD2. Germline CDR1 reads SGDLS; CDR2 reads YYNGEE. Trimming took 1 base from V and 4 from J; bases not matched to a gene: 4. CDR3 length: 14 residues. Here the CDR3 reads CASSVTSGGYEQYF. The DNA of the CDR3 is TGTGCCAGCAGCGTAACTAGCGGAGGGTACGAGCAGTACTTC.

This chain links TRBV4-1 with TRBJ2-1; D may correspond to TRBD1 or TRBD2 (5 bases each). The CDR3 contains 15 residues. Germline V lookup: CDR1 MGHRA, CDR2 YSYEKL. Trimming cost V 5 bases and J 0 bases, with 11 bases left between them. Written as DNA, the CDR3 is TGCGCCAGCAGCAAGGGACCCAGCTCCTACAATGAGCAGTTCTTC. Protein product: CASSKGPSSYNEQFF.

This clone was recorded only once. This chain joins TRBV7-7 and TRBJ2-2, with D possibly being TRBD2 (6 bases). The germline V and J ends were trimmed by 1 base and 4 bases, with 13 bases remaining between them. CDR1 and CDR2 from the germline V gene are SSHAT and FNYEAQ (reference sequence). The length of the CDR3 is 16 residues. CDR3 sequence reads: CASSLVAGSLTGELFF. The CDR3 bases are TGTGCCAGCAGCTTAGTTGCGGGATCCCTCACCGGGGAGCTGTTTTTT.

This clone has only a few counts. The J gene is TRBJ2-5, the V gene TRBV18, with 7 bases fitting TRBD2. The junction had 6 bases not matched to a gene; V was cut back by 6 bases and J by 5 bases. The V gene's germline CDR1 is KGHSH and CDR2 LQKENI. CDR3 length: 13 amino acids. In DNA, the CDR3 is TGTGCCAGCTCCCGGGGGGTACAGGAGACCCAGTACTTC. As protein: CASSRGVQETQYF.

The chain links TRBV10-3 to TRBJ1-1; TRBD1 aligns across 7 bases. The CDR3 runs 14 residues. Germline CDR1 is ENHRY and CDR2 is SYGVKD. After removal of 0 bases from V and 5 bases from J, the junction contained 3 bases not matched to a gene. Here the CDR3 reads CAISESDRITEAFF. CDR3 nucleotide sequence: TGTGCCATCAGTGAGTCGGACAGGATAACTGAAGCTTTCTTT.

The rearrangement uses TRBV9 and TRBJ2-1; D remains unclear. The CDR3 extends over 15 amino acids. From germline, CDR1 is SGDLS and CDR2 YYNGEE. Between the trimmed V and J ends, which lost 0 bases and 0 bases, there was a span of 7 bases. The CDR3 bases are TGTGCCAGCAGCGTAGCGGTTCACTCCTACAATGAGCAGTTCTTC. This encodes CASSVAVHSYNEQFF.

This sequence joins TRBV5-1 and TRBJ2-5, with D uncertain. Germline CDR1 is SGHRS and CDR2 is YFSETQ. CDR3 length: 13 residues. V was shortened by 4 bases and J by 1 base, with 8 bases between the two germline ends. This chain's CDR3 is CASSINSQETQYF. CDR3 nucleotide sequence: TGCGCCAGCAGCATAAATAGCCAAGAGACCCAGTACTTC.

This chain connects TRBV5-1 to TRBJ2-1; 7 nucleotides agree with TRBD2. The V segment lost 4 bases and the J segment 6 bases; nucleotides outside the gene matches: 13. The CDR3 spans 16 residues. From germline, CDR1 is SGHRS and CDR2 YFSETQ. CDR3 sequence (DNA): TGCGCCAGCAGCGAGGGGTCTATAGCGGGCCGCAATGAGCAGTTCTTC. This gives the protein CASSEGSIAGRNEQFF.

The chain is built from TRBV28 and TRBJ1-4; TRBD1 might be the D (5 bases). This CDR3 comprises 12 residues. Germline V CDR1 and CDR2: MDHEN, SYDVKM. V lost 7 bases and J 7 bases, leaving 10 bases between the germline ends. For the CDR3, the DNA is TGTGCCAGCAATCAGGGTGTTGAAAAACTGTTTTTT. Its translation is CASNQGVEKLFF.

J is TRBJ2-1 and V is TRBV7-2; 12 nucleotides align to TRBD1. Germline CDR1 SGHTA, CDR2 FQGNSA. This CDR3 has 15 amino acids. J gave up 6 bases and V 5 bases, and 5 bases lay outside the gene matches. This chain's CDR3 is CASSHRDRGPNEQFF. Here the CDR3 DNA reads TGTGCCAGCAGCCACCGGGACAGGGGGCCCAATGAGCAGTTCTTC.

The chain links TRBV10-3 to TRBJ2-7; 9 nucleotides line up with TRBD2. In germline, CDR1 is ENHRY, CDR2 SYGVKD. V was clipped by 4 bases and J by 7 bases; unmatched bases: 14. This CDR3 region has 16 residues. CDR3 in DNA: TGTGCCATCAGTGGTACCGGGACTAGCAGAAGTGGGGAGCAGTACTTC. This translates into CAISGTGTSRSGEQYF.

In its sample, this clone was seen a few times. The chain's CDR3 is CSASGGGEGYTF. In DNA, the CDR3 is TGCAGCGCTTCAGGGGGCGGAGAAGGCTACACCTTC. This rearrangement joins TRBV29-1 to TRBJ1-2; 8 nucleotides agree with TRBD1. Germline V CDR1 and CDR2: SQVTM, ANQGSEA. The V and J ends lost 7 bases and 8 bases, in that order; junction bases with no gene match: 9. The CDR3 length is 12 residues.

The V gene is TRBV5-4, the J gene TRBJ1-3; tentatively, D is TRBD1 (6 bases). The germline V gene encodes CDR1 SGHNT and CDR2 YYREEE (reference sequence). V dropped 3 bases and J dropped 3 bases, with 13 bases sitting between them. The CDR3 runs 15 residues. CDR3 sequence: CASSSGGAFGNTIYF. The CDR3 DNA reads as TGTGCCAGCAGCTCGGGGGGCGCCTTTGGAAACACCATATATTTT. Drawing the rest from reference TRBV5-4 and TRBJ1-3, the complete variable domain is ETGVTQSPTHLIKTRGQQVTLRCSSQSGHNTVSWYQQALGQGPQFIFQYYREEENGRGNFPPRFSGLQFPNYSSELNVNALELDDSALYLCASSSGGAFGNTIYFGEGSWLTVV.